This TCR beta chain was captured by sequencing in a study of PD-1 blockade in classical Hodgkin lymphoma (dated by TCRdb to 2020 to 2021). At the level of the whole study: Nivolumab dosing was 3 mg/kg intravenously every 2 weeks, continuing until either disease progression or unacceptable toxicity. The study used TCR beta sequencing and CyTOF to define a peripheral blood immune signature of response to PD-1 blockade in classical Hodgkin lymphoma. Study-wide findings and limitations: The study was restricted to a single clinical trial cohort, and the causes of repertoire differences, possibly disease activity or prior therapy, were left undefined. By C4D1, a significant rise was seen in CD4+ TCR diversity but not in CD8+ TCR diversity (p=0.0027 vs p=0.16), and the rise was most apparent among complete responders (p=0.02). Baseline diversity similar to that of newly diagnosed patients was observed in trial patients achieving complete response, whereas significantly lower diversity was observed in partial responders and progressors. Lower diversity was observed in patients in whom nivolumab was started less than 1 year after ASCT, and these patients were excluded from later analyses so that confounding by immune reconstitution would be avoided. Baseline TCR diversity was reported to be lower in newly diagnosed patients than in healthy donors and to be lower still in relapsed/refractory patients.

The sample's time point label, in plain terms: cycle 4 day 1 (C4D1), after 5 to 7 weeks of nivolumab. Relapse after autologous stem cell transplantation had occurred in all trial patients, and cohorts A, B and C were distinguished by prior brentuximab vedotin exposure. A total of roughly 60 patients with relapsed/refractory classical Hodgkin lymphoma made up the trial cohort, and each patient's best overall response was complete response, partial response or progressive disease. In the multi-cohort phase II CheckMate 205 trial, trial patients received single-agent nivolumab. Best overall response was determined by an independent review committee according to the 2007 International Working Group response criteria. Trial PBMCs were obtained immediately prior to nivolumab initiation (C1D1) and on therapy at cycle 2 day 1 and cycle 4 day 1. Peripheral blood was collected in 8 mL Vacutainer Cell Preparation Tubes, from which PBMCs were isolated by centrifugation and then cryopreserved.

Genomic DNA was extracted with the Qiagen DNeasy kit from unsorted PBMCs and from negatively selected CD4+ and CD8+ fractions. TCR beta CDR3 regions were amplified by immunoSEQ multiplex PCR using primers annealing to V and J segments. A synthetic immune receptor repertoire was used to minimize amplification bias, and any remaining bias was removed computationally after sequencing. As for the original processing: Repertoire diversity was quantified as the Shannon entropy index using custom Python scripts. Unsorted, CD4+ and CD8+ repertoires were analyzed separately, except in combined analyses where CD4+ and CD8+ sequences were merged in silico. A clone was considered expanded if an increase in frequency of at least 2-fold after treatment relative to C1D1 was found, and a pseudocount of 0.5 was applied to clones undetected at baseline. Singleton clones were defined as clones with 0 or 1 copy at C1D1, and non-singleton clones were defined as clones with 2 or more copies. By matching protein sequences in sorted samples from the same patient, clones expanded in unsorted samples were annotated as CD4+, CD8+ or unknown. Diversity changes from C1D1 to C4D1 were tested in paired samples using Wilcoxon tests. TCRdb retrieved this table from immuneACCESS and kept in-frame rearrangements only. Not all clones are present; in checked studies, unresolved V genes account for under half, and no reason is known for the remainder. The V and J calls and the clone size are those of that table, but D and trimming were determined from the DNA. Here the sample has about 93,000 clones; roughly 73% occur a single time. The top ten clones comprise about 9.4% of the sample.

Concerning this clone itself: Its antigen is unknown. Base qualities are not recorded, but no much larger clone differs from it by a single base.

Looking up the germline V gene yields CDR1 MNHEY and CDR2 SVGAGI. From the cysteine through the phenylalanine, the CDR3 covers 15 amino acids. Only CDR3 DNA remains: 45 bases, in frame from the first base. Trimming removed 5 bases from V and 5 bases from J, leaving 19 bases between the germline ends. Material: peripheral blood mononuclear cells (PBMCs), obtained before the fourth cycle of nivolumab. This TCR came from a human donor with classical Hodgkin lymphoma. The V and J segments used are TRBV6-5 and TRBJ2-7, with the D assignment possibly TRBD1 or TRBD2, given 5 matching bases for each. In nucleotides, the sequence is TGTGCCAGCAGTGGCATGGGGACCGAAAGGAACGAGCAGTACTTC. Translated, it reads CASSGMGTERNEQYF.